This T cell receptor beta chain was observed in a study of cytomegalovirus exposure and HLA in healthy donors. Whole-study results and caveats: According to the study, 160 or so TCR beta chains were cytomegalovirus-associated.

Germline CDR1 is MRHNA and CDR2 is SNTAGT. J gave up 4 bases and V 6 bases, and 1 base lay outside the gene matches. The CDR3 covers 13 residues. Use of 60 Vbeta and 13 Jbeta primers characterized the PCR. TCRdb's table, derived via immunoSEQ multiplex PCR, lists solely in-frame clones and lacks some. The data show 82,000 or so clones, about a tenth seen once. A word on this clone: The antigen is unknown.

This receptor was identified in a man aged 55-75 years in good health and CMV-seropositive. Specimen: PBMCs. The V gene is TRBV6-4, the J gene TRBJ1-2; 11 positions agree with TRBD1. CDR3 nucleotides: TGTGCCAGCAGGGGACAGGGGGGCTATGGCTACACCTTC. Translation gives CASRGQGGYGYTF.